A selection of T cell receptor beta chains follows, all from one sample in a study of blood T cell repertoires in COVID-19. Method: immunoSEQ multiplex PCR; TCRdb's copy keeps in-frame clones and lacks some. Of 150,000 to 200,000 clones listed, 84% were seen once; the top ten hold 12%. The sample was PBMCs or T cells enriched from blood (not recorded which). The receptors here all came from a man in his forties or fifties who had recovered from COVID-19. The CDR3 runs from the conserved cysteine through the conserved F or W. The D gene is left open where the match is weak. The size entry is marked missing in some rows and otherwise reads once, few, many or a size class.

CDR3 protein: CATSREGAGGENRNTIYF
CDR3 DNA: TGTGCCACCAGCAGAGAAGGGGCAGGGGGCGAGAATCGAAACACCATATATTTT
D gene: TRBD1
V gene: TRBV15
clone size: -
J gene: TRBJ1-3

CDR3 protein: CAWTRDRLGEQYF
CDR3 DNA: TGTGCCTGGACTCGGGACAGGCTGGGCGAGCAGTACTTC
D gene: TRBD1
V gene: TRBV30
clone size: -
J gene: TRBJ2-7

CDR3 protein: CAISSSSQGANYGYTF
CDR3 DNA: TGTGCCATCAGCTCATCCTCCCAGGGGGCGAACTATGGCTACACCTTC
D gene: TRBD1
V gene: TRBV10-3
clone size: -
J gene: TRBJ1-2

CDR3 protein: CASSTQDRGKQYF
CDR3 DNA: TGTGCCAGTAGTACCCAAGACAGGGGCAAGCAGTACTTC
D gene: TRBD1
V gene: TRBV19
clone size: once
J gene: TRBJ2-7

CDR3 protein: CATSEEQGRGYTF
CDR3 DNA: TGTGCCACCAGTGAAGAACAGGGACGCGGCTACACCTTC
D gene: -
V gene: TRBV24-1
clone size: -
J gene: TRBJ1-2

CDR3 protein: CASSFPRGGTEAFF
CDR3 DNA: TGTGCCAGCAGCTTCCCCCGAGGGGGCACTGAAGCTTTCTTT
D gene: -
V gene: TRBV7-2
clone size: -
J gene: TRBJ1-1

CDR3 protein: CASSEGSYGYTF
CDR3 DNA: TGCGCCAGCAGCGAGGGTAGCTATGGCTACACCTTC
D gene: -
V gene: TRBV5-1
clone size: -
J gene: TRBJ1-2

CDR3 protein: CASSSEQGPYQPQHF
CDR3 DNA: TGTGCCAGCAGCTCCGAGCAGGGCCCCTATCAGCCCCAGCATTTT
D gene: -
V gene: TRBV7-6
clone size: -
J gene: TRBJ1-5

CDR3 protein: CASSPQTGDNQPQHF
CDR3 DNA: TGTGCCAGCTCACCGCAGACAGGGGACAATCAGCCCCAGCATTTT
D gene: TRBD1
V gene: TRBV18
clone size: -
J gene: TRBJ1-5

CDR3 protein: CASSLSPAGGWDRTEAFF
CDR3 DNA: TGTGCCAGCAGTCTCTCCCCGGCAGGGGGTTGGGATAGGACTGAAGCTTTCTTT
D gene: TRBD1
V gene: TRBV27
clone size: -
J gene: TRBJ1-1

CDR3 protein: CASSLAGGSGTQYF
CDR3 DNA: TGTGCCAGCAGTCTAGCGGGGGGAAGCGGGACCCAGTACTTC
D gene: TRBD2
V gene: TRBV3-1/TRBV3-2
clone size: -
J gene: TRBJ2-5

CDR3 protein: CASSVGTATTNEKLFF
CDR3 DNA: TGTGCCAGCAGCGTGGGGACAGCGACAACTAATGAAAAACTGTTTTTT
D gene: TRBD1
V gene: TRBV7-2
clone size: -
J gene: TRBJ1-4

CDR3 protein: CASSYPERGAEAFF
CDR3 DNA: TGTGCCAGCAGTTACCCTGAAAGGGGCGCTGAAGCTTTCTTT
D gene: -
V gene: TRBV6-5
clone size: -
J gene: TRBJ1-1

CDR3 protein: CASSLGGGEETQYF
CDR3 DNA: TGCGCCAGCAGCTTGGGGGGCGGAGAAGAGACCCAGTACTTC
D gene: -
V gene: TRBV5-1
clone size: -
J gene: TRBJ2-5

CDR3 protein: CASSLINPEEAFF
CDR3 DNA: TGTGCCAGCAGCCTAATTAACCCGGAGGAAGCTTTCTTT
D gene: -
V gene: TRBV14
clone size: -
J gene: TRBJ1-1

CDR3 protein: CASSISGTGREKLFF
CDR3 DNA: TGTGCCAGCAGCATCTCCGGGACCGGGAGGGAAAAACTGTTTTTT
D gene: -
V gene: TRBV9
clone size: -
J gene: TRBJ1-4

CDR3 protein: CASSLIGHRGSPLHF
CDR3 DNA: TGTGCCAGCAGCTTAATAGGACATCGTGGTTCACCCCTCCACTTT
D gene: -
V gene: TRBV5-4
clone size: -
J gene: TRBJ1-6

CDR3 protein: CASSSGTLGYTF
CDR3 DNA: TGTGCCAGCAGCTCCGGGACACTTGGCTACACCTTC
D gene: -
V gene: TRBV7-9
clone size: -
J gene: TRBJ1-2

CDR3 protein: CASREGQKDNQPQHF
CDR3 DNA: TGCGCCAGCAGGGAGGGACAGAAGGACAATCAGCCCCAGCATTTT
D gene: TRBD1
V gene: TRBV5-1
clone size: -
J gene: TRBJ1-5

CDR3 protein: CASSQGGPHSSGNTIYF
CDR3 DNA: TGCGCCAGCAGCCAAGGGGGGCCCCACAGCTCTGGAAACACCATATATTTT
D gene: -
V gene: TRBV4-3
clone size: -
J gene: TRBJ1-3

CDR3 protein: CASTPAEFSGNTIYF
CDR3 DNA: TGTGCCAGTACTCCCGCGGAGTTTTCTGGAAACACCATATATTTT
D gene: -
V gene: TRBV19
clone size: -
J gene: TRBJ1-3

CDR3 protein: CASSSKSAGNTEAFF
CDR3 DNA: TGTGCCAGCAGCTCGAAGTCCGCGGGGAACACTGAAGCTTTCTTT
D gene: -
V gene: TRBV7-3
clone size: -
J gene: TRBJ1-1

CDR3 protein: CASSPDRASPYEQYF
CDR3 DNA: TGTGCCAGCAGCCCCGACAGGGCCAGTCCCTACGAGCAGTACTTC
D gene: TRBD1
V gene: TRBV5-5
clone size: -
J gene: TRBJ2-7

CDR3 protein: CATSDSRGRQTNEKLFF
CDR3 DNA: TGTGCCACCAGTGATTCCCGCGGTCGGCAAACTAATGAAAAACTGTTTTTT
D gene: -
V gene: TRBV24-1
clone size: -
J gene: TRBJ1-4

CDR3 protein: CASSQTDRSTDTQYF
CDR3 DNA: TGTGCCAGCAGCCAAACGGACAGGAGCACAGATACGCAGTATTTT
D gene: TRBD1
V gene: TRBV4-2
clone size: -
J gene: TRBJ2-3

CDR3 protein: CASSPRRGGPPTNEKLFF
CDR3 DNA: TGTGCCAGCTCACCACGAAGGGGGGGCCCCCCAACTAATGAAAAACTGTTTTTT
D gene: -
V gene: TRBV18
clone size: -
J gene: TRBJ1-4

CDR3 protein: CASSQDVSGPEAFF
CDR3 DNA: TGCGCCAGCAGCCAAGATGTTTCTGGTCCCGAGGCTTTCTTT
D gene: -
V gene: TRBV4-3
clone size: -
J gene: TRBJ1-1

CDR3 protein: CASSPRGLGTYEQYF
CDR3 DNA: TGTGCCAGCAGCCCGCGGGGACTAGGGACCTACGAGCAGTACTTC
D gene: TRBD2
V gene: TRBV7-2
clone size: -
J gene: TRBJ2-7

CDR3 protein: CASRDGSSYNEQFF
CDR3 DNA: TGCGCCAGCAGAGACGGGAGCTCCTACAATGAGCAGTTCTTC
D gene: -
V gene: TRBV5-1
clone size: -
J gene: TRBJ2-1

CDR3 protein: CASSNRARESNQPQHF
CDR3 DNA: TGTGCCAGCAGTAACAGGGCACGAGAGAGCAATCAGCCCCAGCATTTT
D gene: -
V gene: TRBV28
clone size: -
J gene: TRBJ1-5

CDR3 protein: CASSLDRGLASGEQYF
CDR3 DNA: TGTGCCAGCAGCTTAGACCGGGGACTAGCTTCGGGGGAGCAGTACTTC
D gene: TRBD2
V gene: TRBV11-2
clone size: once
J gene: TRBJ2-7

CDR3 protein: CASSQDTGVGSPLHF
CDR3 DNA: TGTGCCAGCAGCCAAGATACAGGGGTCGGTTCACCCCTCCACTTT
D gene: TRBD1
V gene: TRBV14
clone size: -
J gene: TRBJ1-6

CDR3 protein: CASSRDLSYEQYF
CDR3 DNA: TGCGCCAGCAGCCGGGACTTATCCTACGAGCAGTACTTC
D gene: -
V gene: TRBV4-3
clone size: -
J gene: TRBJ2-7

CDR3 protein: CASSLGASKSPLHF
CDR3 DNA: TGTGCCAGCAGCTTAGGAGCATCCAAATCACCCCTCCACTTT
D gene: -
V gene: TRBV7-2
clone size: -
J gene: TRBJ1-6

CDR3 protein: CASSDRAGNQPQHF
CDR3 DNA: TGTGCCAGCAGTGATCGGGCAGGGAATCAGCCCCAGCATTTT
D gene: -
V gene: TRBV2
clone size: -
J gene: TRBJ1-5

CDR3 protein: CASSQRQGWGTEAFF
CDR3 DNA: TGTGCCAGCTCACAACGACAGGGTTGGGGTACTGAAGCTTTCTTT
D gene: TRBD1
V gene: TRBV18
clone size: -
J gene: TRBJ1-1

CDR3 protein: CASSPSGKNGYTF
CDR3 DNA: TGTGCCAGCAGCCCCTCGGGGAAAAATGGCTACACCTTC
D gene: -
V gene: TRBV7-9
clone size: -
J gene: TRBJ1-2

CDR3 protein: CASSRGQTYEQYF
CDR3 DNA: TGTGCCAGCAGCCGAGGACAGACCTACGAGCAGTACTTC
D gene: -
V gene: TRBV11-3
clone size: -
J gene: TRBJ2-7

CDR3 protein: CASSSFGTDTGELFF
CDR3 DNA: TGCGCCAGCAGCTCCTTTGGGACAGACACCGGGGAGCTGTTTTTT
D gene: TRBD1
V gene: TRBV5-1
clone size: -
J gene: TRBJ2-2

CDR3 protein: CASSLAPGPSTDTQYF
CDR3 DNA: TGTGCCAGCAGCTTAGCGCCAGGGCCTAGCACAGATACGCAGTATTTT
D gene: -
V gene: TRBV7-3
clone size: -
J gene: TRBJ2-3

CDR3 protein: CASSIRQGDTDTQYF
CDR3 DNA: TGTGCCAGCTCTATTCGACAGGGCGACACAGATACGCAGTATTTT
D gene: TRBD1
V gene: TRBV7-9
clone size: -
J gene: TRBJ2-3

CDR3 protein: CASSYGTANYGYTF
CDR3 DNA: TGTGCCAGCAGTTACGGGACAGCGAACTATGGCTACACCTTC
D gene: TRBD1
V gene: TRBV6-2/TRBV6-3
clone size: few
J gene: TRBJ1-2

CDR3 protein: CASSPSLGGKLFF
CDR3 DNA: TGTGCCAGCAGTCCTTCTCTGGGGGGGAAACTGTTTTTT
D gene: -
V gene: TRBV7-8
clone size: once
J gene: TRBJ1-4

CDR3 protein: CAWSVRGGQGNTIYF
CDR3 DNA: TGTGCCTGGAGTGTACGTGGGGGACAAGGAAACACCATATATTTT
D gene: -
V gene: TRBV30
clone size: -
J gene: TRBJ1-3

CDR3 protein: CASSLDRGDGSPLHF
CDR3 DNA: TGTGCCAGCAGCTTAGACAGGGGCGATGGTTCACCCCTCCACTTT
D gene: TRBD1
V gene: TRBV11-1
clone size: -
J gene: TRBJ1-6

CDR3 protein: CASSPQRGGAGGYTF
CDR3 DNA: TGTGCCAGCAGCCCCCAGCGTGGGGGCGCGGGTGGCTACACCTTC
D gene: -
V gene: TRBV5-4
clone size: -
J gene: TRBJ1-2

CDR3 protein: CASSASQALSYGYTF
CDR3 DNA: TGTGCCAGCAGCGCATCACAGGCCCTCTCCTATGGCTACACCTTC
D gene: -
V gene: TRBV6-5
clone size: -
J gene: TRBJ1-2

CDR3 protein: CASSLGDRGVYGYTF
CDR3 DNA: TGTGCCAGCTCACTTGGGGACAGGGGAGTCTATGGCTACACCTTC
D gene: TRBD1
V gene: TRBV18
clone size: -
J gene: TRBJ1-2

CDR3 protein: CASSIAGRNEQYF
CDR3 DNA: TGTGCCAGTAGTATTGCGGGCCGGAACGAGCAGTACTTC
D gene: -
V gene: TRBV19
clone size: few
J gene: TRBJ2-7

CDR3 protein: CASSIGTVNQPQHF
CDR3 DNA: TGTGCCAGTAGTATAGGGACAGTAAATCAGCCCCAGCATTTT
D gene: -
V gene: TRBV19
clone size: once
J gene: TRBJ1-5

CDR3 protein: CASSHSGGTLYNEQFF
CDR3 DNA: TGTGCCAGCAGCCACAGCGGGGGGACGCTATACAATGAGCAGTTCTTC
D gene: TRBD2
V gene: TRBV3-1/TRBV3-2
clone size: -
J gene: TRBJ2-1

CDR3 protein: CASSLGGDTGELFF
CDR3 DNA: TGTGCCAGCAGCTTAGGGGGCGACACCGGGGAGCTGTTTTTT
D gene: -
V gene: TRBV11-2
clone size: -
J gene: TRBJ2-2